What follows are 12 T cell receptor beta chains derived from one specimen sequenced in a study of CD8 T cells in ankylosing spondylitis. These receptors have no known antigen. Each CDR3 protein is one row after TCRdb ran MiXCR on the 5' RACE reads. The sample records 700,000 to 850,000 distinct CDR3 sequences, 12% being singletons. Study conclusions and caveats: There was a TCR beta motif, made of several highly homologous variants, that appeared characteristic of ankylosing spondylitis blood.

Input material: blood, either unsorted or a sorted T cell fraction (not recorded which). The receptors stem from a male donor with ankylosing spondylitis.

The chain carries TRBV4-2 and TRBJ2-7; D uncertain. Germline-derived CDR1 and CDR2 are LGHNA and YNFKEQ. The CDR3 contains 14 residues. Trimming took 2 bases from V and 6 from J, leaving 14 bases between them. In nucleotides, the CDR3 is TGTGCCAGCAGCCAATATGGGCAGTCCATCGAGCAGTACTTC. This codes for CASSQYGQSIEQYF.

This clonotype was picked up many times. The chain carries TRBV3-1 and TRBJ1-5; no definite D call. The CDR3 is 14 residues long. Germline-derived CDR1 and CDR2 are LGHDT and YNNKEL (reference sequence). V lost 3 bases and J lost 7, with 13 bases in between. The CDR3 DNA follows: TGTGCCAGCAGCCATTCGGGCCGCGGGCAGCCCCAGCATTTT. Amino acid sequence: CASSHSGRGQPQHF.

This clonotype was seen a handful of times. This chain's CDR3 is CAWSPPSWANTEAFF. Here the CDR3 DNA reads TGTGCCTGGAGTCCCCCTAGTTGGGCGAACACTGAAGCTTTCTTT. The genes are TRBV30 and TRBJ1-1; no firm D call. This CDR3 region has 15 residues. V was clipped by 2 bases and J by 1 base, with 14 bases between them. Germline V gene lookup returns CDR1 GTSNPN and CDR2 SVGIG (reference sequence). Filled out from reference TRBV30 and TRBJ1-1, the complete variable domain reads SQTIHQWPATLVQPVGSPLSLECTVEGTSNPNLYWYRQAAGRGLQLLFYSVGIGQISSEVPQNLSASRPQDRQFILSSKKLLLSDSGFYLCAWSPPSWANTEAFFGQGTRLTVV.

The table lists this clonotype with many counts. This chain joins TRBV7-2 and TRBJ2-3; 7 nucleotides line up with TRBD2. The J segment lost 7 bases and the V segment lost 2 bases, leaving 6 bases of the junction unmatched. The CDR3 totals 14 residues. Germline CDR1 is SGHTA and CDR2 is FQGNSA. CDR3 sequence reads: CASSLLAVRYTQYF. CDR3 DNA: TGTGCCAGCAGCTTACTAGCGGTTCGTTATACGCAGTATTTT.

The chain uses TRBV6-1 and TRBJ1-5; the D gene is possibly TRBD1 (5 bases). Between the trimmed V and J ends, which lost 7 bases and 1 base, there was a span of 11 bases. The CDR3 totals 14 residues. The germline V gene has CDR1 MNHNS and CDR2 SASEGT. The CDR3 DNA reads TGTGCCAGCAACCTACAGGAGAGCAATCAGCCCCAGCATTTT. Encoded protein: CASNLQESNQPQHF.

This chain uses TRBV28 with TRBJ2-5; 7 bases map to TRBD2. The V gene's germline CDR1 is MDHEN and CDR2 SYDVKM. This CDR3 has 19 residues. Germline trimming cut 3 bases from V and 3 bases from J; bases unmatched to any gene: 19. The CDR3: CASSFWRVREGRRKETQYF. The CDR3 coding sequence is TGTGCCAGCAGTTTCTGGAGGGTCAGGGAGGGTCGGAGAAAAGAGACCCAGTACTTC.

The rearrangement links TRBV19 to TRBJ2-2; D is possibly TRBD1 (6 bases). CDR3 size: 16 residues. V dropped 3 bases and J dropped 5 bases, with 16 bases sitting between them. Germline V CDR1 and CDR2: LNHDA, SQIVND (reference sequence). The CDR3 DNA reads as TGTGCCAGTAGTATCTTGGGCAGGGGCGAAACCGGGGAGCTGTTTTTT. Its translation: CASSILGRGETGELFF.

V gene TRBV11-2 combines with J gene TRBJ2-1, with 7 bases identical to TRBD2. The CDR3 runs 20 residues. Germline values: CDR1 SGHAT, CDR2 FQNNGV. The V gene end was trimmed by 2 bases and the J gene end by 4 bases; junction bases not matched to a gene: 20. The CDR3 nucleotides are TGTGCCAGCAGCTTAACCATCGGACTAGGCCCCCCCCGTACTTACAATGAGCAGTTCTTC. Amino acid sequence: CASSLTIGLGPPRTYNEQFF.

This clonotype showed up many times. The V call is TRBV6-1, the J call TRBJ1-2, with 9 positions matching TRBD1. Germline V lookup: CDR1 MNHNS, CDR2 SASEGT. The CDR3 is 13 amino acids. The ends lost 5 bases at V and 5 bases at J; junction bases unmatched: 3. The CDR3 DNA follows: TGTGCCAGCAGTCGGGACAGGGAATATGGCTACACCTTC. Protein: CASSRDREYGYTF.

In this sample, this clonotype turned up a few times. This chain connects TRBV7-9 to TRBJ1-4; D might be TRBD1 (5 bases). Per the germline V gene, CDR1 is SEHNR and CDR2 is FQNEAQ (reference sequence). Trimming left V 2 bases short and J 7 bases short, with 11 bases between. The CDR3 has 14 amino acids. The CDR3 coding sequence is TGTGCCAGCAGCTTAAACTCTGGGGGTGAAAAACTGTTTTTT. It encodes CASSLNSGGEKLFF.

For this clonotype: This may come from a read error, since a much larger clone is one base off. Given the absence of the conserved phenylalanine or tryptophan at the CDR3 end, a read error is likely. The CDR3 DNA follows: TGTGCCAGCAGCTTATTTAAGGGCGGAGGCGAAGCTTTCCTT. Translation gives CASSLFKGGGEAFL. V usage is TRBV7-2 and J usage is TRBJ1-1; D gene uncertain. V was clipped by 2 bases and J by 8 bases, with 15 bases between them. The CDR3 is 14 residues long. Germline V gene lookup returns CDR1 SGHTA and CDR2 FQGNSA.

The chain recombines TRBV5-5 with TRBJ2-1; D is unresolved. The germline V gene has CDR1 SGHKS and CDR2 YYEKEE (reference sequence). This CDR3 has 15 residues. V dropped 0 bases and J dropped 7 bases, with 14 bases sitting between them. The CDR3 spells CASSLARLSVNEQFF. The CDR3 DNA sequence: TGTGCCAGCAGCTTGGCCCGCTTGAGCGTGAATGAGCAGTTCTTC. The full variable domain, rest sourced from reference TRBV5-5 and TRBJ2-1, is DAGVTQSPTHLIKTRGQQVTLRCSPISGHKSVSWYQQVLGQGPQFIFQYYEKEERGRGNFPDRFSARQFPNYSSELNVNALLLGDSALYLCASSLARLSVNEQFFGPGTRLTVL.